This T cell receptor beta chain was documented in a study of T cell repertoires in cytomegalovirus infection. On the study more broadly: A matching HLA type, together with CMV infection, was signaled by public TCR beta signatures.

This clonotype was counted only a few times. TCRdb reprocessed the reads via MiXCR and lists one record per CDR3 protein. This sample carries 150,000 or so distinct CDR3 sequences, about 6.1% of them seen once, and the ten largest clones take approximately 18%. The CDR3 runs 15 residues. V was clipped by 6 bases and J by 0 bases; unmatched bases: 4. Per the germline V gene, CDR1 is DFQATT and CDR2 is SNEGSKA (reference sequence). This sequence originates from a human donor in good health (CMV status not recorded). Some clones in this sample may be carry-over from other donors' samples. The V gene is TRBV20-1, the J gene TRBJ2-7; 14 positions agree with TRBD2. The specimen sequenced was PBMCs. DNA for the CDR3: TGCAGTGCAGCCGGGACTAGCGGGAGCTCCTACGAGCAGTACTTC. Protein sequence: CSAAGTSGSSYEQYF.